Detailed here is one TCR beta chain. Its antigen is not known. This entry belongs to a study of T cell responses to AZD1222 COVID-19 vaccine. General study results and limits: With dominance at 160-218 and 743-854, vaccine-associated CD4 TCRs spanned spike.

Trimming cost V 8 bases and J 5 bases; bases outside gene matches: 5. Germline loops: CDR1 ENHRY, CDR2 SYGVKD. This CDR3 has 13 residues. The table came from immunoSEQ multiplex PCR; TCRdb's copy has only in-frame clones and leaves some out. The table has roughly 140,000 clones, about 93% seen once. The rearrangement uses TRBV10-3 and TRBJ1-5; 8 nucleotides agree with TRBD1. Source: peripheral blood, taken on day 0 of AZD1222 vaccination. This clonotype was obtained from an adult in good health. The CDR3 protein is CAIGQGEDQPQHF. CDR3 coding DNA: TGTGCCATCGGACAGGGAGAAGATCAGCCCCAGCATTTT.